A selection of T cell receptor beta chains follows, all from one sample in a study of T cell changes during pregnancy in multiple sclerosis. Using immunoSEQ multiplex PCR, the repertoire was profiled, and TCRdb retains in-frame clones only, with some absent. The sample has about 38,000 clones; over 85% are singletons. This sample comprised CD4+ T cells from peripheral blood mononuclear cells, obtained before pregnancy. These receptors were collected from a female donor with multiple sclerosis, enrolled in a pregnancy study. Both conserved end residues are part of each CDR3. The D gene is left open where the match is weak. For some rows the clone size is stated as once, few or many, or as a class when expanded; others skip it.

V	size	D	J	CDR3	DNA
TRBV6-1	NA	TRBD1	TRBJ2-1	CASSEAIRTGTYNEQFF	TGTGCCAGCAGTGAAGCAATTAGGACAGGGACCTACAATGAGCAGTTCTTC
TRBV29-1	NA	NA	TRBJ2-5	CSVEFGETQYF	TGCAGCGTTGAATTCGGGGAGACCCAGTACTTC
TRBV29-1	NA	NA	TRBJ1-1	CSVESRQGNTEAFF	TGCAGCGTTGAATCTCGCCAGGGGAACACTGAAGCTTTCTTT
TRBV10-1	NA	NA	TRBJ2-2	CASSEGAWGLVPNTGELFF	TGCGCCAGCAGTGAGGGGGCCTGGGGTCTTGTCCCGAACACCGGGGAGCTGTTTTTT
TRBV7-2	NA	NA	TRBJ2-3	CASRVKPTDTQYF	TGTGCCAGCAGGGTTAAGCCCACAGATACGCAGTATTTT
TRBV7-9	NA	TRBD2	TRBJ2-5	CASSPPWAGEETQYF	TGTGCCAGCAGCCCCCCTTGGGCGGGGGAAGAGACCCAGTACTTC
TRBV19	NA	NA	TRBJ1-1	CASSTVGSPGDF	TGTGCCAGTAGTACTGTGGGGTCGCCGGGGGACTTT
TRBV7-2	NA	TRBD1	TRBJ1-5	CASSLIQGSWPQHF	TGTGCCAGCAGCTTAATACAGGGGTCCTGGCCCCAGCATTTT
TRBV5-4	NA	NA	TRBJ1-1	CASSFESGRSEAFF	TGTGCCAGCAGCTTTGAGTCCGGGAGGAGTGAAGCTTTCTTT
TRBV4-2	NA	TRBD1	TRBJ1-4	CASSQGDSNEKLFF	TGTGCCAGCAGCCAAGGGGACAGTAATGAAAAACTGTTTTTT
TRBV7-9	NA	TRBD1	TRBJ2-5	CASSQGTGWSQLSQETQYF	TGTGCCAGCAGCCAAGGGACAGGGTGGTCCCAGCTGTCCCAAGAGACCCAGTACTTC
TRBV30	NA	NA	TRBJ1-1	CAWIYKGGTEAFF	TGTGCCTGGATATACAAAGGAGGCACTGAAGCTTTCTTT
TRBV6-6	NA	TRBD1	TRBJ2-3	CASRDRGTDTQYF	TGTGCCAGCCGGGACAGGGGCACAGATACGCAGTATTTT
TRBV6-5	NA	TRBD1	TRBJ1-1	CASRTGAGNTEAFF	TGTGCCAGCAGGACAGGGGCGGGGAACACTGAAGCTTTCTTT
TRBV30	few	NA	TRBJ2-3	CAWSVRRADTQYF	TGTGCCTGGAGTGTACGGAGGGCAGATACGCAGTATTTT
TRBV4-3	NA	TRBD1	TRBJ2-7	CASSQEILTWDRGSYEQYF	TGCGCCAGCAGCCAAGAGATACTTACGTGGGACAGGGGGTCCTACGAGCAGTACTTC
TRBV2	NA	NA	TRBJ1-4	CASRETAGEKLFF	TGTGCCAGCAGGGAGACAGCGGGTGAAAAACTGTTTTTT
TRBV7-2	NA	NA	TRBJ2-7	CASSSLGPLSSHEQYF	TGTGCCAGCAGTTCCCTCGGTCCACTATCGTCCCACGAGCAGTACTTC
TRBV2	NA	NA	TRBJ1-3	CASSLEGTGNTIYF	TGTGCCAGCTCCTTAGAGGGTACTGGAAACACCATATATTTT
TRBV10-3	once	NA	TRBJ1-5	CAISGWGAQPQHF	TGTGCCATCAGTGGGTGGGGAGCCCAGCCCCAGCATTTT
TRBV7-3	NA	NA	TRBJ2-1	CASSLMSGSGYEQFF	TGTGCCAGCAGCTTAATGAGCGGGTCGGGGTATGAGCAGTTCTTC
TRBV7-2	NA	TRBD1	TRBJ2-2	CASSSSTGGTGELFF	TGTGCCAGCAGCTCCTCGACAGGGGGGACCGGGGAGCTGTTTTTT
TRBV30	NA	NA	TRBJ1-5	CAWSVLSGQPQHF	TGTGCCTGGAGTGTATTATCAGGTCAGCCCCAGCATTTT
TRBV7-2	NA	TRBD2	TRBJ2-1	CASSQDPTSGGIEQFF	TGTGCCAGCAGCCAAGACCCAACTAGCGGGGGCATCGAGCAGTTCTTC
TRBV15	once	NA	TRBJ2-5	CATSRDREETQYF	TGTGCCACCAGCAGAGACAGGGAAGAGACCCAGTACTTC
TRBV19	NA	NA	TRBJ2-5	CASRKGGQETQYF	TGTGCCAGTAGGAAGGGGGGGCAGGAGACCCAGTACTTC
TRBV10-2	NA	TRBD2	TRBJ2-1	CASRGFEVAGSSYNEQFF	TGCGCCAGCAGGGGTTTTGAGGTAGCGGGAAGCTCCTACAATGAGCAGTTCTTC
TRBV5-1	NA	TRBD1	TRBJ2-2	CASSSPPGGASTGELFF	TGCGCCAGCAGCTCGCCCCCAGGGGGAGCATCCACCGGGGAGCTGTTTTTT
TRBV28	few	TRBD2	TRBJ2-1	CASINRAGGLYNEQFF	TGTGCCAGCATCAACAGAGCGGGGGGACTATACAATGAGCAGTTCTTC
TRBV2	once	NA	TRBJ1-2	CASRGTKSTYGYTF	TGTGCCAGCAGGGGGACAAAAAGTACCTATGGCTACACCTTC
TRBV6-1	NA	TRBD1	TRBJ1-2	CASRVWDRANYGYTF	TGTGCCAGCAGAGTTTGGGACAGGGCTAACTATGGCTACACCTTC
TRBV28	NA	TRBD1	TRBJ1-3	CASSFRTGGSGNTIYF	TGTGCCAGCAGTTTCAGAACAGGGGGCTCTGGAAACACCATATATTTT
TRBV4-2	NA	TRBD2	TRBJ2-1	CASSTGTSVPDEQFF	TGTGCCAGCAGCACCGGGACTAGCGTCCCGGATGAGCAGTTCTTC